This T cell receptor beta chain was sequenced for a study of blood T cell repertoires in COVID-19 (dated by TCRdb to the early 2020s). Describing the broader study: Samples from collaborators originated in the United States, Italy and Spain and spanned both the acute and convalescent phases of COVID-19. The repertoires were released in a freely available public database intended as a resource for research on the immune response to SARS-CoV-2. The dataset comprised deeply sampled blood TCRbeta repertoires from subjects exposed to, actively infected with, or recovered from COVID-19. The prospective study material was composed of cDNA or gDNA derived from T cells, B-cell-depleted T cells, or PBMCs. Sample metadata almost always included a de-identified subject ID, COVID-19 status, age in years and sex. Where available, HLA class I and class II types were obtained from metadata supplied by the sample provider rather than from assay-based typing. Samples came from the ongoing ImmuneRACE study (first 160 participants) plus 1,254 subjects from 6 global collaborators.

One collaborating source in Seattle enrolled patients during active infection and followed them longitudinally through the course of disease. Collaborating institutions collected whole blood in K2EDTA tubes following their own protocols. For TCRbeta analysis, collaborator samples were shipped as frozen whole blood, as isolated PBMCs, or as DNA extracted from either sample type. TCRbeta CDR3 regions were amplified from genomic DNA using the immunoSEQ Assay, a bias-controlled multiplex PCR. The authors' analysis ran thus. The number of nucleated cells in each sample was estimated from the amplification of reference gene primers within the assay. To quantify the absolute abundance of each unique TCRbeta CDR3 rearrangement, sequence reads were collapsed and filtered. For each sample, productive Simpson clonality was calculated by taking the square root of Simpson's diversity index across productive rearrangements. TCRdb carries this immuneACCESS record with in-frame sequences only. Its versions omit some clonotypes, under half of them owing to an unresolved V gene in the studies checked, with the rest unexplained. The V and J calls and clone size are taken from that table; D and trimming were inferred from the DNA. The sample table records some 70,000 clones; 88% of these occur just once. Less than 55% of the sample is in the top ten clones.

As for this clone: Its antigen remains unidentified. Base qualities are not recorded, but no much larger clone differs from it by a single base.

There are 13 amino acids in the CDR3, from cysteine to phenylalanine inclusive. Only the CDR3 part of the read is kept: 39 bases, read in frame from the first base. CDR1 is given as SNHLY and CDR2 as FYNNEI, both from the germline V gene. Unmatched junction bases come to 8, with V trimmed by 6 bases and J by 9 bases. Study-level results and caveats: The quantity of clinical and demographic metadata differed by source and by participant and was supplied without curation.

Recombination joined TRBV2 with TRBJ2-1; TRBD1 aligns with 7 central bases. Sample: peripheral blood. This clonotype was sampled from a woman between 55 and 75 years old with COVID-19, enrolled during active disease. In nucleotides, the sequence is TGTGCCAGCAGGGCGACAGGGTTCGGTGAGCAGTTCTTC. Its protein product is CASRATGFGEQFF.